This TCR beta chain comes out of a study of blood T cell repertoires in COVID-19. The CDR3 is 13 residues long. The germline V gene encodes CDR1 SGHAT and CDR2 FQDESV (reference sequence). V lost 4 bases and J lost 7, with 8 bases in between. Generated by immunoSEQ multiplex PCR, the TCRdb table keeps only in-frame clones and is missing some. The data contain some 310,000 clones, around 90% of them singletons. Source material: peripheral blood. J is TRBJ1-6 and V is TRBV11-1; D perhaps matches TRBD1 (5 bases). This clonotype was obtained from a woman in her 40s with COVID-19, enrolled during active disease. CDR3 sequence (DNA): TGTGCCAGCAGCTCTTCAGGGAATTCACCCCTCCACTTT. The encoded protein is CASSSSGNSPLHF.